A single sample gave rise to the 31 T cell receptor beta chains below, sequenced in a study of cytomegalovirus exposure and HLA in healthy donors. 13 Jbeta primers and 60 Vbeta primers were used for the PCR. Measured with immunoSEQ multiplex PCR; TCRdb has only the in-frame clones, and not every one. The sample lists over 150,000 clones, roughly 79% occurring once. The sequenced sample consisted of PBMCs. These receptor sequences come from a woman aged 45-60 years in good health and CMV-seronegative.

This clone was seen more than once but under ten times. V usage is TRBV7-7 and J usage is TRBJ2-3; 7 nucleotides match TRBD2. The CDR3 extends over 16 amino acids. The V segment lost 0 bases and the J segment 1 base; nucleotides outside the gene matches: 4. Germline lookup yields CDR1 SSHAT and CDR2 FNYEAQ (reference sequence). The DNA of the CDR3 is TGTGCCAGCAGCTTAGCACCCCGGGGGGGCACAGATACGCAGTATTTT. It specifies CASSLAPRGGTDTQYF.

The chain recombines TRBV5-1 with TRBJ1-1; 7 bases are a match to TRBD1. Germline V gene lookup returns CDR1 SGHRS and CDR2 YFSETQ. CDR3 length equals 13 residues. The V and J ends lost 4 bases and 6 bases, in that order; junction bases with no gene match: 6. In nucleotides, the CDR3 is TGCGCCAGCAGCGAACAGGGGTTGCCTGAAGCTTTCTTT. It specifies CASSEQGLPEAFF.

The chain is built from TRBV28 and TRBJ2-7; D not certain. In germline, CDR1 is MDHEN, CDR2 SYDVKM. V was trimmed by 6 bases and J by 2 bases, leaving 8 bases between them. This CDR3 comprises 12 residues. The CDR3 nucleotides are TGTGCCAGCAGCTCTCCTCCCTACGAGCAGTACTTC. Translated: CASSSPPYEQYF.

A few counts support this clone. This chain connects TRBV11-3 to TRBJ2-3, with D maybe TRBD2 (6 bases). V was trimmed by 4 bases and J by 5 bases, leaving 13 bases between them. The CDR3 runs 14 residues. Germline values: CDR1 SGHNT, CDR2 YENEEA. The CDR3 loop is CASSSRDSKDTQYF. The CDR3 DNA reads TGTGCCAGCAGCTCCCGGGACTCGAAAGATACGCAGTATTTT. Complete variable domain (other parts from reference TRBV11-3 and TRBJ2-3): EAGVVQSPRYKIIEKKQPVAFWCNPISGHNTLYWYLQNLGQGPELLIRYENEEAVDDSQLPKDRFSAERLKGVDSTLKIQPAELGDSAVYLCASSSRDSKDTQYFGPGTRLTVL.

This CDR3 is CASSTHEQYF. CDR3 coding DNA: TGTGCCAGCAGCACTCACGAGCAGTACTTC. The genes are TRBV5-4 and TRBJ2-7, with no clear D. This CDR3 contains 10 residues. Germline V CDR1 and CDR2: SGHNT, YYREEE (reference sequence). Trimming removed 4 bases at V and 5 bases at J, with 4 bases between.

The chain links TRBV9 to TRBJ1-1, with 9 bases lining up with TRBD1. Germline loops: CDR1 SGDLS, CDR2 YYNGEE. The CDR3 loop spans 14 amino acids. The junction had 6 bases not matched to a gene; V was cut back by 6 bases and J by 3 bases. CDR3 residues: CASTPGQGYTEAFF. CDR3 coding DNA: TGTGCCAGCACCCCGGGACAGGGATACACTGAAGCTTTCTTT.

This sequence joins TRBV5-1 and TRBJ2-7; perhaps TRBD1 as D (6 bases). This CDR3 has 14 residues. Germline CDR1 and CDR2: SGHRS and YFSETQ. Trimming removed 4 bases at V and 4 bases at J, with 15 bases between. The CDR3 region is CASSGTGTPYEQYF. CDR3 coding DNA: TGCGCCAGCAGCGGTACCGGGACACCTTACGAGCAGTACTTC.

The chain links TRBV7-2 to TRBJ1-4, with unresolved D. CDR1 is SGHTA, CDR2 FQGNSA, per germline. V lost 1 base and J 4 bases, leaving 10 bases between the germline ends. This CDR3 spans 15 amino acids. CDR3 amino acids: CASSLERAFNEKLFF. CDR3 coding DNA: TGTGCCAGCAGCTTAGAACGAGCTTTTAATGAAAAACTGTTTTTT.

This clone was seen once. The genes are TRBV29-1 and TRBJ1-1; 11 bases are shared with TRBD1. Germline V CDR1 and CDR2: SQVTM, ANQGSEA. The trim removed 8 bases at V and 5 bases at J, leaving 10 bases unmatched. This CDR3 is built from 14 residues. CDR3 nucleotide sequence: TGCAGCACAAGAAAAGGGACAGGGGGAACTGAAGCTTTCTTT. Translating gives CSTRKGTGGTEAFF.

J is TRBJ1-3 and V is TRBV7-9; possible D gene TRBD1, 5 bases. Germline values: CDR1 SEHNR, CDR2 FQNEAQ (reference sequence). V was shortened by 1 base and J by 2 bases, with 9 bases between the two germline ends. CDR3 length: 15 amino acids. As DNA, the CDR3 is TGTGCCAGCAGCTTAGTGGGGACTGCTGGAAACACCATATATTTT. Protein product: CASSLVGTAGNTIYF.

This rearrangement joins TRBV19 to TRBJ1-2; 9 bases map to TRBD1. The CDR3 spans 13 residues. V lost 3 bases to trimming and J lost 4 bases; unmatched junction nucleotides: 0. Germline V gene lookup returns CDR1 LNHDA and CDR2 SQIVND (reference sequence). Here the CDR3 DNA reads TGTGCCAGTAGTATGACAGGGGGCTATGGCTACACCTTC. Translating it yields CASSMTGGYGYTF. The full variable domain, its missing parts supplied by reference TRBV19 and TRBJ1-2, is DGGITQSPKYLFRKEGQNVTLSCEQNLNHDAMYWYRQDPGQGLRLIYYSQIVNDFQKGDIAEGYSVSREKKESFPLTVTSAQKNPTAFYLCASSMTGGYGYTFGSGTRLTVV.

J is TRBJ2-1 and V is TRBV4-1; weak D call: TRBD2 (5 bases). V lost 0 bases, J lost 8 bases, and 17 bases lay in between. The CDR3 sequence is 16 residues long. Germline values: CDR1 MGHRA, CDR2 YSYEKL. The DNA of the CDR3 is TGCGCCAGCAGCCAAGAAGTGGGAGTTAAAGGCGATGAGCAGTTCTTC. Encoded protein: CASSQEVGVKGDEQFF.

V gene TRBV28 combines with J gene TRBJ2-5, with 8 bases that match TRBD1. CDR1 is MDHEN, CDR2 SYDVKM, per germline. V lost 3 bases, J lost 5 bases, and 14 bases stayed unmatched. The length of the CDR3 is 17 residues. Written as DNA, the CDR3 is TGTGCCAGCAGTTTCTCCGGGGGCAGGGGGCTGGAGGAGACCCAGTACTTC. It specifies CASSFSGGRGLEETQYF.

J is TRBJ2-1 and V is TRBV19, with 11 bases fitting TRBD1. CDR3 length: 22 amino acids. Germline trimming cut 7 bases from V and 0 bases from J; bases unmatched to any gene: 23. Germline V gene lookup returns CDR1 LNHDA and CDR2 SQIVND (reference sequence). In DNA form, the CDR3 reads TGTGCCAGTAACCCGGGACAGGGGGTTCCCACCCCCGGGTCAGGCTCCTACAATGAGCAGTTCTTC. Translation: CASNPGQGVPTPGSGSYNEQFF.

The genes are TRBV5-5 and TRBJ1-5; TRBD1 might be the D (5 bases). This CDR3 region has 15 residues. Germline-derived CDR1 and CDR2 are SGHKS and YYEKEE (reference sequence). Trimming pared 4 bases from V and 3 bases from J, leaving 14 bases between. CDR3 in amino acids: CASSTGTASNQPQHF. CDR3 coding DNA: TGTGCCAGCAGCACCGGGACTGCCTCCAATCAGCCCCAGCATTTT.

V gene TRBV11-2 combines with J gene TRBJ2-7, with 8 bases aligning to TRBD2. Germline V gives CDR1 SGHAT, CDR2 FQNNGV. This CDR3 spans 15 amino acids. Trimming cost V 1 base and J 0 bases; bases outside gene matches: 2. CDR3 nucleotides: TGTGCCAGCAGCTTAGCCGCGGGAGGCTCCTACGAGCAGTACTTC. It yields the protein CASSLAAGGSYEQYF. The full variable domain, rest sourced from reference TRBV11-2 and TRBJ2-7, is EAGVAQSPRYKIIEKRQSVAFWCNPISGHATLYWYQQILGQGPKLLIQFQNNGVVDDSQLPKDRFSAERLKGVDSTLKIQPAKLEDSAVYLCASSLAAGGSYEQYFGPGTRLTVT.

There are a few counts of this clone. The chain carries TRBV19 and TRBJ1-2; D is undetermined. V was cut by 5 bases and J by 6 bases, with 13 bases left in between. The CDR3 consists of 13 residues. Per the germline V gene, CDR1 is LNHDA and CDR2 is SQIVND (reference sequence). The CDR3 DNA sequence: TGTGCCAGTAGTTCCGAGCGCTTTCATGGCTACACCTTC. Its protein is CASSSERFHGYTF.

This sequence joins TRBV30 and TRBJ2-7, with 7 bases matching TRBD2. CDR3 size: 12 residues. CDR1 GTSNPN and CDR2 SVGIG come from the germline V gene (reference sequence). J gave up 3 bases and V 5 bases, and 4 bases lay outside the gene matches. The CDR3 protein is CAWGLADYEQYF. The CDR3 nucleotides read TGTGCCTGGGGGCTAGCGGACTACGAGCAGTACTTC.

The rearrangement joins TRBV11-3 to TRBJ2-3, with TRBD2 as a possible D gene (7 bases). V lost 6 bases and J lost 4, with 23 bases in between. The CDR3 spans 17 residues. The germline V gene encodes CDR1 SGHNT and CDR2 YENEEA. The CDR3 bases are TGTGCCAGCAGGCAGAGAGGTCGGGGGGCTAGTTCAGATACGCAGTATTTT. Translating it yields CASRQRGRGASSDTQYF.

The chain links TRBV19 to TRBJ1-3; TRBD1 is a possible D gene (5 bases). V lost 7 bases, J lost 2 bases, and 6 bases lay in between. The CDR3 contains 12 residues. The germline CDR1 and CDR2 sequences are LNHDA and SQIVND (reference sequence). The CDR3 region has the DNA TGTGCCAGTACGGGGGCTGGAAACACCATATATTTT. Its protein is CASTGAGNTIYF.

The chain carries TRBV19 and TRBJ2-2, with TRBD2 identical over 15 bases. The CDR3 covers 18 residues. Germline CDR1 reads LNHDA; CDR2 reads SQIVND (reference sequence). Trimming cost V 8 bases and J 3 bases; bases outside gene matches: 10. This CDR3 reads CASRTGLAGGRDTGELFF. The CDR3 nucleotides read TGTGCCAGTCGAACGGGACTAGCGGGGGGAAGGGACACCGGGGAGCTGTTTTTT.

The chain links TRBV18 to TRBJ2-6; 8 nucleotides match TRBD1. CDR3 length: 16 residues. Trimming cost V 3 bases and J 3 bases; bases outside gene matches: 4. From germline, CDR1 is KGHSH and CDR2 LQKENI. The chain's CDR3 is CASSPQGAYGANVLTF. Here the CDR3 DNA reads TGTGCCAGCTCACCTCAGGGGGCTTATGGGGCCAACGTCCTGACTTTC.

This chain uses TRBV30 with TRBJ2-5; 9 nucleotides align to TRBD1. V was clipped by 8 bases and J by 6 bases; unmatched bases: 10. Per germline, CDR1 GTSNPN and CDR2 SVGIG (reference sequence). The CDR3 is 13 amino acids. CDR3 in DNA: TGTGCCGCCGAAACAGGGGGCCTACAGACCCAGTACTTC. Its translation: CAAETGGLQTQYF. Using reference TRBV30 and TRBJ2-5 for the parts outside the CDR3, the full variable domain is SQTIHQWPATLVQPVGSPLSLECTVEGTSNPNLYWYRQAAGRGLQLLFYSVGIGQISSEVPQNLSASRPQDRQFILSSKKLLLSDSGFYLCAAETGGLQTQYFGPGTRLLVL.

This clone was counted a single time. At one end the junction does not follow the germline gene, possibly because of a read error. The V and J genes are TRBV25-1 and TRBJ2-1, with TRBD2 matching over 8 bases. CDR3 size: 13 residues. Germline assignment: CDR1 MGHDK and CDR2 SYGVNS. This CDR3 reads CAVVAGSYNEQFF. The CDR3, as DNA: TGCGCAGTAGTAGCGGGGTCATACAATGAGCAGTTCTTC.

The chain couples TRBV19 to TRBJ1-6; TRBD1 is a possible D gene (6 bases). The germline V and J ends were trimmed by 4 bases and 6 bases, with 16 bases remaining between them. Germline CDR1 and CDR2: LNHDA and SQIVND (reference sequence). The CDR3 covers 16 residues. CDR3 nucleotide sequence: TGTGCCAGTAGTAACGACAGGAACGCCCTTAATTCACCCCTCCACTTT. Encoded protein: CASSNDRNALNSPLHF.

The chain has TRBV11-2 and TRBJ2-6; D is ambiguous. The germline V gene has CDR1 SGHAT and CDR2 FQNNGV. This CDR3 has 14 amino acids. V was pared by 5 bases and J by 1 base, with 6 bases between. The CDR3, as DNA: TGTGCCAGCAGCACTCCTTCTGGGGCCAACGTCCTGACTTTC. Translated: CASSTPSGANVLTF. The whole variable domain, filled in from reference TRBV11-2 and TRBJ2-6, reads EAGVAQSPRYKIIEKRQSVAFWCNPISGHATLYWYQQILGQGPKLLIQFQNNGVVDDSQLPKDRFSAERLKGVDSTLKIQPAKLEDSAVYLCASSTPSGANVLTFGAGSRLTVL.

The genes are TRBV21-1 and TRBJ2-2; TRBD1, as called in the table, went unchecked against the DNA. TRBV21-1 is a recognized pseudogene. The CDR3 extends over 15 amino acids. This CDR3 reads CASSTWTGDTGELFF. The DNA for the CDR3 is TGTGCCAGCAGCACGTGGACAGGGGACACCGGGGAGCTGTTTTTT.

CDR3 bases: TGTGCCAGCAGCCAAGTACGGGGGTACCAAGAGACCCAGTACTTC. Residues: CASSQVRGYQETQYF. The chain has TRBV14 and TRBJ2-5; D might be TRBD2 (6 bases). The germline V gene has CDR1 SGHDN and CDR2 FVKESK. The CDR3 runs 15 residues. The V gene lost 1 base and the J gene lost 0 bases, with 9 bases spanning the gap.

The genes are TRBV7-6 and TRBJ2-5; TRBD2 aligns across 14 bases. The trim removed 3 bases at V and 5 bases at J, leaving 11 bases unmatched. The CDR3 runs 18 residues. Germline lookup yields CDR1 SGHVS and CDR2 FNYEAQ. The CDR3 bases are TGTGCCAGCAGCTTGACGACTAGCGGGAGGGCCGTTTCGGAGACCCAGTACTTC. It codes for CASSLTTSGRAVSETQYF.

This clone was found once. As DNA, the CDR3 is TGTGCCAGCAGCCCCGGGACTGCTAGCTCCTACGAGCAGTACTTC. It translates to CASSPGTASSYEQYF. The chain joins TRBV5-4 to TRBJ2-7; weak D call: TRBD2 (6 bases). Trimming took 4 bases from V and 0 from J, leaving 14 bases between them. CDR1 is SGHNT and CDR2 is YYREEE in the germline V gene (reference sequence). CDR3 length equals 15 residues.

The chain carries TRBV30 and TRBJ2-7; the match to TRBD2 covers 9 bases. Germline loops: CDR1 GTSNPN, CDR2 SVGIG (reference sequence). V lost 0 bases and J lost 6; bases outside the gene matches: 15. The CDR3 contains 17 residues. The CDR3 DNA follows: TGTGCCTGGAGTGTAGGGTTAGCGGGAGACTACCGGGTCGAGCAGTACTTC. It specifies CAWSVGLAGDYRVEQYF.